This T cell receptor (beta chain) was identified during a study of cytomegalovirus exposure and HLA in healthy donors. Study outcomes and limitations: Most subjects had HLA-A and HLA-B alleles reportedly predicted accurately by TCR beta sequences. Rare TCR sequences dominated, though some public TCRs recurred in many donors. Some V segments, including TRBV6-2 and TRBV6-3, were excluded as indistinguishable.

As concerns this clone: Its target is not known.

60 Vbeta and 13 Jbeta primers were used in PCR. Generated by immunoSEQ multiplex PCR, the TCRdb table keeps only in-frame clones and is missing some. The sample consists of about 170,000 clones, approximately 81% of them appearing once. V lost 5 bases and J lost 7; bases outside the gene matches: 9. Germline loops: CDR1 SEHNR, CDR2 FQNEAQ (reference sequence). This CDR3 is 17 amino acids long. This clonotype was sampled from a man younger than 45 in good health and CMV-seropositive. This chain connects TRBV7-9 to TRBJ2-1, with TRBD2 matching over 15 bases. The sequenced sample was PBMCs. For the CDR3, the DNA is TGTGCCAGCAGCCCAGCTCTAGGGACTAGCGGGAGGAATGAGCAGTTCTTC. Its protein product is CASSPALGTSGRNEQFF. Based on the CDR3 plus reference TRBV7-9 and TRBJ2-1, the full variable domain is DTGVSQNPRHKITKRGQNVTFRCDPISEHNRLYWYRQTLGQGPEFLTYFQNEAQLEKSRLLSDRFSAERPKGSFSTLEIQRTEQGDSAMYLCASSPALGTSGRNEQFFGPGTRLTVL.